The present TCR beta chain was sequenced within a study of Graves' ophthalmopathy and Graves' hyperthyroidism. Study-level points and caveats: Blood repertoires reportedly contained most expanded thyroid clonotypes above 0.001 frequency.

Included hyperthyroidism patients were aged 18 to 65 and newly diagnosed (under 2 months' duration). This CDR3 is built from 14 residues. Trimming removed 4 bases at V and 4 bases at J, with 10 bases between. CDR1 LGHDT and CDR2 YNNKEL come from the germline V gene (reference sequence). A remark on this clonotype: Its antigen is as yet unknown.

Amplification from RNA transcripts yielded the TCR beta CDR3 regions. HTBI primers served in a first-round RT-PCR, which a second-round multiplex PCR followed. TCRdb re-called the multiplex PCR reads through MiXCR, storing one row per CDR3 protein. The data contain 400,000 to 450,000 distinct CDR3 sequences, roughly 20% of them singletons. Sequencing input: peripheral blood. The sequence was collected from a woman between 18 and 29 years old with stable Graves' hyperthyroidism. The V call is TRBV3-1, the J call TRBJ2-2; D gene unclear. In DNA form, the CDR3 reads TGTGCCAGCAGCCGAAGGGTTGTCACCGGGGAGCTGTTTTTT. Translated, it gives CASSRRVVTGELFF.